The next 26 T cell receptor beta chains were all read from a single sample in a study of cytomegalovirus exposure and HLA in healthy donors. The PCR had 60 Vbeta and 13 Jbeta primers. Data came from immunoSEQ multiplex PCR; TCRdb stores just in-frame clones and leaves some out. The top ten hold 3% to 3.5% of the sample, which has roughly 90,000 clones, around four fifths seen once. Source material: PBMCs. Every receptor here comes from a man aged 25-45 years in good health and CMV-seropositive.

The CDR3 DNA reads as TGTGCCAGCAGCTTAGATTCAGGGTATGGGGCCAACGTCCTGACTTTC. Translating it yields CASSLDSGYGANVLTF. The chain combines TRBV7-2 with TRBJ2-6; the D gene is possibly TRBD1 (5 bases). Germline V CDR1 and CDR2: SGHTA, FQGNSA. CDR3 size: 16 residues. V lost 1 base and J 3 bases, leaving 10 bases between the germline ends.

The chain couples TRBV4-1 to TRBJ2-2; 11 bases map to TRBD1. The CDR3 is 16 residues long. Germline trimming cut 5 bases from V and 5 bases from J; bases unmatched to any gene: 7. CDR1 and CDR2 (germline): MGHRA, YSYEKL. The CDR3 sequence: CASSEGTGGVTGELFF. As DNA, the CDR3 is TGCGCCAGCAGCGAAGGGACAGGGGGAGTGACCGGGGAGCTGTTTTTT.

The chain combines TRBV11-2 with TRBJ1-1; 8 nucleotides match TRBD1. The germline CDR1 and CDR2 sequences are SGHAT and FQNNGV. The CDR3 extends over 15 amino acids. Losses at the gene ends were 5 bases for V and 1 base for J; bases not matched to a gene: 6. The CDR3 DNA is TGTGCCAGCAGCATACAGGGGGAAGGGAACACTGAAGCTTTCTTT. Protein: CASSIQGEGNTEAFF. Variable domain in full (rest from reference TRBV11-2 and TRBJ1-1): EAGVAQSPRYKIIEKRQSVAFWCNPISGHATLYWYQQILGQGPKLLIQFQNNGVVDDSQLPKDRFSAERLKGVDSTLKIQPAKLEDSAVYLCASSIQGEGNTEAFFGQGTRLTVV.

The gene calls are TRBV19 and TRBJ2-2; the match to TRBD2 covers 7 bases. Trimming took 3 bases from V and 0 from J; bases not matched to a gene: 4. The CDR3 consists of 16 residues. The germline gives CDR1 LNHDA, CDR2 SQIVND (reference sequence). The CDR3 nucleotides are TGTGCCAGTAGTATTCCTAGCGGCGCGAACACCGGGGAGCTGTTTTTT. Residues: CASSIPSGANTGELFF.

The chain employs TRBV5-1 and TRBJ2-7; D is possibly TRBD2 (5 bases). The CDR3 is 12 amino acids. Germline CDR1 and CDR2: SGHRS and YFSETQ. V was clipped by 4 bases and J by 3 bases, with 8 bases between them. The CDR3 DNA reads TGCGCCAGCAGCGTCCGGGGCTACGAGCAGTACTTC. It is translated as CASSVRGYEQYF. Looking up the rest from reference TRBV5-1 and TRBJ2-7 gives the full variable domain: KAGVTQTPRYLIKTRGQQVTLSCSPISGHRSVSWYQQTPGQGLQFLFEYFSETQRNKGNFPGRFSGRQFSNSRSEMNVSTLELGDSALYLCASSVRGYEQYFGPGTRLTVT.

The CDR3 loop reads CASSGGLGVNNEQFF. In DNA form, the CDR3 reads TGTGCCAGCAGCGGGGGACTGGGGGTTAACAATGAGCAGTTCTTC. The chain couples TRBV5-4 to TRBJ2-1, with D possibly matching TRBD2 (6 bases). This CDR3 is 15 amino acids long. V dropped 4 bases and J dropped 5 bases, with 16 bases sitting between them. The germline V gene encodes CDR1 SGHNT and CDR2 YYREEE (reference sequence).

The CDR3 region has the DNA TGCGCCAGCATGGTTCAGAGGAGAGAAAAACTGTTTTTT. It yields the protein CASMVQRREKLFF. The chain is built from TRBV23-1 and TRBJ1-4, with no clear D. TRBV23-1 is an open reading frame whose function is uncertain. Trimming took off 7 bases at V and 8 bases at J, with 14 bases between the two ends. This CDR3 spans 13 amino acids.

The chain employs TRBV5-1 and TRBJ1-4, with TRBD1 matching over 7 bases. V was pared by 4 bases and J by 4 bases, with 10 bases of the junction left unmatched. The CDR3 contains 16 residues. The V gene's germline CDR1 is SGHRS and CDR2 YFSETQ. This CDR3 reads CASSPWDSQNNEKLFF. In DNA, the CDR3 is TGCGCCAGCAGCCCTTGGGACAGCCAGAATAATGAAAAACTGTTTTTT.

This clone was observed a few times. V usage is TRBV4-1 and J usage is TRBJ2-7; 10 bases are a match to TRBD2. The CDR3 extends over 19 amino acids. Looked up from germline, CDR1 is MGHRA and CDR2 is YSYEKL. The ends lost 1 base at V and 0 bases at J; junction bases unmatched: 12. CDR3 region: CASSQVAPIAGGYSYEQYF. CDR3 nucleotide sequence: TGCGCCAGCAGCCAAGTCGCCCCCATAGCGGGAGGATACTCCTACGAGCAGTACTTC.

The chain employs TRBV18 and TRBJ1-1, with D perhaps matching TRBD1 (5 bases). Germline-derived CDR1 and CDR2 are KGHSH and LQKENI. This CDR3 has 14 residues. V lost 0 bases and J lost 4, with 9 bases in between. The CDR3, as DNA: TGTGCCAGCTCACCACCGCGGGGGTTCACTGAAGCTTTCTTT. This sequence encodes CASSPPRGFTEAFF.

The sample holds one count of this clone. The V and J genes are TRBV13 and TRBJ2-1, with D tentatively TRBD1 (6 bases). This CDR3 comprises 13 residues. Germline V lookup: CDR1 PRHDT, CDR2 FYEKMQ (reference sequence). V dropped 5 bases and J dropped 6 bases, with 11 bases sitting between them. The CDR3 region has the DNA TGTGCCAGCAGCACGAGCAGGGGCAATGAGCAGTTCTTC. The encoded protein is CASSTSRGNEQFF.

This chain joins TRBV10-3 and TRBJ2-7; 9 bases line up with TRBD2. Germline lookup yields CDR1 ENHRY and CDR2 SYGVKD. The CDR3 is 13 residues long. With 5 bases clipped from V and 4 bases from J, the junction kept 3 bases outside the gene matches. The CDR3 DNA sequence: TGTGCCATCAGTAACCTAGCGGGATACGAGCAGTACTTC. It translates to CAISNLAGYEQYF.

The J gene is TRBJ1-5, the V gene TRBV5-1, with a possible D match to TRBD1 (5 bases). This CDR3 has 14 amino acids. Trimming removed 4 bases at V and 9 bases at J, with 17 bases between. CDR1 and CDR2 from the germline V gene are SGHRS and YFSETQ. The CDR3 spells CASSPGTGVGPQHF. For the CDR3, the DNA is TGCGCCAGCAGCCCCGGGACGGGGGTTGGGCCCCAGCATTTT.

This chain connects TRBV28 to TRBJ2-7; 7 nucleotides agree with TRBD1. Germline trimming cut 5 bases from V and 3 bases from J; bases unmatched to any gene: 10. The germline gives CDR1 MDHEN, CDR2 SYDVKM. This CDR3 is 15 amino acids long. The CDR3 protein is CASSPPGGQSYEQYF. The CDR3 DNA is TGTGCCAGCAGTCCCCCTGGGGGACAGAGCTACGAGCAGTACTTC.

This chain joins TRBV21-1 and TRBJ2-1; the D call in the table, TRBD2, was not verified against the DNA. TRBV21-1 is deemed a pseudogene. The CDR3 length is 12 residues. Written as DNA, the CDR3 is TGTGCCAGCAGCTCATACCGGGACTCGGGATTCTTC. Protein: CASSSYRDSGFF.

The chain links TRBV18 to TRBJ2-5; maybe TRBD1 (6 bases). The last part of the DNA fits TRBJ2-7 better; the J call may be wrong. Germline CDR1 and CDR2: KGHSH and LQKENI. The CDR3 consists of 14 residues. The chain's CDR3 is CASSPNRATYEQYF. The CDR3 nucleotides read TGTGCCAGCTCACCCAACAGGGCCACCTACGAGCAGTACTTC.

This chain connects TRBV6-5 to TRBJ2-5, with 7 bases identical to TRBD2. The CDR3 totals 14 residues. The ends lost 5 bases at V and 1 base at J; junction bases unmatched: 4. Germline V gives CDR1 MNHEY, CDR2 SVGAGI. The CDR3 region is CASSPGGIQETQYF. The DNA for the CDR3 is TGTGCCAGCAGTCCGGGAGGCATCCAAGAGACCCAGTACTTC.

This clone was seen a single time. The chain links TRBV7-2 to TRBJ2-7, with 7 bases aligning to TRBD2. Germline values: CDR1 SGHTA, CDR2 FQGNSA. The V segment lost 5 bases and the J segment 4 bases; nucleotides outside the gene matches: 5. The CDR3 runs to 13 residues. CDR3: CASSPGLVYEQYF. CDR3 bases: TGTGCCAGCAGCCCCGGACTAGTTTACGAGCAGTACTTC.

The chain has TRBV30 and TRBJ2-7, with 9 bases matching TRBD1. Per the germline V gene, CDR1 is GTSNPN and CDR2 is SVGIG (reference sequence). J was trimmed by 8 bases and V by 3 bases; bases with no gene match: 5. The length of the CDR3 is 12 residues. The CDR3 DNA follows: TGTGCCTGGAGGGGACAGGGTGGGAAGCAGTACTTC. Amino acids: CAWRGQGGKQYF.

The sample holds many counts of this clone. DNA of the CDR3: TGTGCCAGCAGCCCCACACCCGGGACAGGTGAATACGAGCAGTACTTC. Translated: CASSPTPGTGEYEQYF. This rearrangement joins TRBV13 to TRBJ2-7; the match to TRBD1 covers 8 bases. With V trimmed by 5 bases and J by 4 bases, 13 bases remained unmatched. This CDR3 contains 16 residues. CDR1 and CDR2 (germline): PRHDT, FYEKMQ (reference sequence).

This chain uses TRBV2 with TRBJ2-7; possible D gene TRBD1, 6 bases. Trimming shortened V by 7 bases and J by 2 bases, and 15 bases separated the two germline ends. The CDR3 contains 14 residues. Germline V gives CDR1 SNHLY, CDR2 FYNNEI. CDR3 nucleotide sequence: TGTGCCAGCATTACCGGGACACCTCCCTACGAGCAGTACTTC. It encodes CASITGTPPYEQYF.

This sequence joins TRBV25-1 and TRBJ2-1, with 7 bases aligning to TRBD2. V trimming: 5 bases; J trimming: 5 bases; junction bases outside the gene matches: 6. CDR3 length: 14 residues. Germline loops: CDR1 MGHDK, CDR2 SYGVNS. In nucleotides, the CDR3 is TGTGCCAGCAGTACCGCTAGCGGTCACAATGAGCAGTTCTTC. It encodes CASSTASGHNEQFF.

The rearrangement joins TRBV9 to TRBJ1-2; tentatively, D is TRBD1 (6 bases). There are 16 residues in the CDR3. V was shortened by 1 base and J by 2 bases, with 15 bases between the two germline ends. Germline CDR1 is SGDLS and CDR2 is YYNGEE. This chain's CDR3 is CASSVSEYTGNYGYTF. DNA for the CDR3: TGTGCCAGCAGCGTATCAGAATACACAGGGAACTATGGCTACACCTTC.

This clone has only one observation. The chain is built from TRBV28 and TRBJ2-5; D gene ambiguous. Germline V lookup: CDR1 MDHEN, CDR2 SYDVKM. The CDR3 covers 14 residues. The germline V and J ends were trimmed by 2 bases and 4 bases, with 11 bases remaining between them. CDR3 nucleotides: TGTGCCAGCAGTTTAGCCCAGGTTGCAGAGACCCAGTACTTC. Protein product: CASSLAQVAETQYF.

The chain couples TRBV27 to TRBJ1-2, with D maybe TRBD1 (6 bases). CDR3 length equals 15 residues. V lost 7 bases and J lost 2, with 17 bases in between. From germline, CDR1 is MNHEY and CDR2 SMNVEV (reference sequence). The CDR3 spells CASTPNREGNYGYTF. CDR3 bases: TGTGCCAGCACCCCGAACAGGGAGGGAAACTATGGCTACACCTTC.

The chain carries TRBV7-8 and TRBJ1-5; 7 bases map to TRBD1. V trimming: 5 bases; J trimming: 3 bases; junction bases outside the gene matches: 4. Germline-derived CDR1 and CDR2 are SGHVS and FQNEAQ. CDR3 length equals 14 residues. CDR3 loop: CASSPGQPNQPQHF. The CDR3 bases are TGTGCCAGCAGCCCGGGACAGCCCAATCAGCCCCAGCATTTT.